This passage covers 28 T cell receptor beta chains from one sample sequenced in a study of T cell changes during pregnancy in multiple sclerosis (dated by TCRdb to the late 2010s). The method was the immunoSEQ multiplex PCR assay. This is the immuneACCESS table as TCRdb keeps it, with only in-frame sequences that have V and J called. A part of the clones is gone; compared with another copy, unresolved V genes explain less than half, and the rest is unexplained. This sample comprises 100,000 or so clones, around 92% of them detected only once. About 2.9% of the sample is taken by the ten largest. This specimen was peripheral blood, taken in the second trimester of pregnancy. The source is a female donor with multiple sclerosis, enrolled in a pregnancy study.

The chain couples TRBV5-1 to TRBJ1-1; 7 nucleotides agree with TRBD1. The germline CDR1 and CDR2 sequences are SGHRS and YFSETQ. V shed 4 bases, J shed 3 bases, and the junction held 15 bases outside the gene matches. The CDR3 length is 17 residues. As DNA, the CDR3 is TGCGCCAGCAGCCCGGGACAGCAAATTATGTATCACACTGAAGCTTTCTTT. This sequence encodes CASSPGQQIMYHTEAFF.

Here the CDR3 DNA reads TGTGCCAGCAGTTACTCTCTGCCGGTTATGAACACTGAAGCTTTCTTT. Its protein is CASSYSLPVMNTEAFF. This chain links TRBV6-5 with TRBJ1-1, with D unresolved. Germline lookup yields CDR1 MNHEY and CDR2 SVGAGI. V was pared by 0 bases and J by 0 bases, with 11 bases between. CDR3 length: 16 amino acids.

The chain recombines TRBV10-3 with TRBJ2-1; maybe TRBD1 (5 bases). With 8 bases removed from V and 5 bases from J, the gap between germline ends came to 13 bases. Germline V gene sequence: CDR1 ENHRY, CDR2 SYGVKD. The CDR3 covers 13 residues. CDR3 amino acids: CAIGATSNNEQFF. CDR3 in DNA: TGTGCCATCGGGGCGACTTCTAACAATGAGCAGTTCTTC.

The chain recombines TRBV4-1 with TRBJ2-5; 9 positions match TRBD1. Unmatched junction bases numbered 11, after V lost 4 bases and J lost 5 bases. The CDR3 totals 16 residues. Germline V gene lookup returns CDR1 MGHRA and CDR2 YSYEKL. For the CDR3, the DNA is TGCGCCAGCAGCCCCCGGGTGGGACAGGGTGACGAGACCCAGTACTTC. Residues: CASSPRVGQGDETQYF.

The chain joins TRBV19 to TRBJ2-6; D call uncertain. The germline CDR1 and CDR2 sequences are LNHDA and SQIVND (reference sequence). This CDR3 spans 14 amino acids. Trimming stripped 3 bases from V and 2 bases from J, with 5 bases between. The CDR3 bases are TGTGCCAGTAGTATCAAAACTGGGGCCAACGTCCTGACTTTC. Translated: CASSIKTGANVLTF.

The J gene is TRBJ1-5, the V gene TRBV9; 7 bases are a match to TRBD1. The CDR3 loop spans 15 amino acids. Per the germline V gene, CDR1 is SGDLS and CDR2 is YYNGEE. V was clipped by 0 bases and J by 5 bases; unmatched bases: 5. The CDR3 loop reads CASSVGDSFYQPQHF. The CDR3 DNA is TGTGCCAGCAGCGTAGGGGACAGCTTCTATCAGCCCCAGCATTTT.

CDR3 loop: CASSLILGGEQFF. Written as DNA, the CDR3 is TGCGCCAGCAGCTTGATCCTGGGAGGTGAGCAGTTCTTC. The J gene is TRBJ2-1, the V gene TRBV5-1, with a possible D match to TRBD2 (6 bases). This CDR3 spans 13 amino acids. The V and J ends lost 1 base and 9 bases respectively, with 11 bases between them. Germline CDR1 SGHRS, CDR2 YFSETQ.

This chain links TRBV19 with TRBJ2-4, with D tentatively TRBD1 (6 bases). The CDR3 has 15 residues. Germline CDR1 is LNHDA and CDR2 is SQIVND (reference sequence). V gave up 5 bases and J gave up 2 bases, with 13 bases separating them. CDR3 sequence reads: CASSESGHSKNIQYF. The CDR3 nucleotides are TGTGCCAGTAGTGAATCGGGACACTCCAAAAACATTCAGTACTTC.

The chain uses TRBV6-5 and TRBJ1-5; 8 bases fit TRBD1. This CDR3 region has 15 residues. CDR1 is MNHEY and CDR2 is SVGAGI in the germline V gene. V lost 5 bases, J lost 11 bases, and 14 bases stayed unmatched. The CDR3 loop is CASSPRTGSDHAQHF. The CDR3 DNA is TGTGCCAGCAGTCCTCGGACAGGGTCCGATCATGCCCAGCATTTT.

This clone was detected only a few times. The rearrangement joins TRBV28 to TRBJ2-6; D may be TRBD2 (6 bases). CDR3 length: 18 amino acids. The V gene's germline CDR1 is MDHEN and CDR2 SYDVKM. Trimming pared 7 bases from V and 0 bases from J, leaving 19 bases between. The CDR3 spells CASIGLLGLPSGANVLTF. The CDR3, as DNA: TGTGCCAGCATCGGCCTCTTGGGACTCCCCTCTGGGGCCAACGTCCTGACTTTC.

The CDR3 here is CASSLGRTYEQYF. The CDR3 coding sequence is TGTGCCAGCAGTTTAGGGCGAACCTACGAGCAGTACTTC. This chain links TRBV28 with TRBJ2-7; D is undetermined. From germline, CDR1 is MDHEN and CDR2 SYDVKM. With 2 bases removed from V and 2 bases from J, the gap between germline ends came to 7 bases. The CDR3 consists of 13 residues.

Remarks on this clone: Since no conserved phenylalanine or tryptophan closes the CDR3, a read error is the likely cause. No DNA is shown, since the ends of the CDR3 on it are uncertain; the CDR3 is the one TCRdb lists. The rearrangement uses TRBV29-1 and TRBJ2-3; the table calls TRBD1, which could not be checked here. The CDR3 adds up to 11 amino acids, both ends counted. The germline gives CDR1 SQVTM, CDR2 ANQGSEA. Here the CDR3 reads CSALHRGQGLL.

The gene calls are TRBV28 and TRBJ2-1; 7 bases are shared with TRBD2. Germline CDR1 and CDR2: MDHEN and SYDVKM. V shed 3 bases and J 3 bases; nucleotides not matched to a gene: 5. CDR3 length: 15 residues. The CDR3 loop is CASSFVGGDYNEQFF. The CDR3 DNA reads TGTGCCAGCAGTTTCGTTGGGGGGGACTACAATGAGCAGTTCTTC.

The CDR3 spells CASSLGENQPQHF. The CDR3 nucleotides are TGCGCCAGCAGCTTGGGGGAGAATCAGCCCCAGCATTTT. This chain links TRBV5-1 with TRBJ1-5; D is ambiguous. Germline CDR1 SGHRS, CDR2 YFSETQ. Trimming took off 0 bases at V and 4 bases at J, with 5 bases between the two ends. The CDR3 is 13 residues long.

The rearrangement uses TRBV28 and TRBJ1-2, with D uncertain. V lost 0 bases to trimming and J lost 4 bases, with 12 bases between them. This CDR3 spans 15 amino acids. The V gene's germline CDR1 is MDHEN and CDR2 SYDVKM. In DNA, the CDR3 is TGTGCCAGCAGTTTATGGGGCGACGTAAGCTATGGCTACACCTTC. It yields the protein CASSLWGDVSYGYTF.

V usage is TRBV18 and J usage is TRBJ2-3; the D gene is possibly TRBD2 (6 bases). Germline lookup yields CDR1 KGHSH and CDR2 LQKENI. The CDR3 loop spans 14 amino acids. The germline V and J ends were trimmed by 5 bases and 0 bases, with 9 bases remaining between them. This chain's CDR3 is CASSRRESTDTQYF. DNA for the CDR3: TGTGCCAGCTCAAGACGGGAGAGCACAGATACGCAGTATTTT.

V and J are TRBV5-4 and TRBJ2-3; D remains unclear. The germline CDR1 and CDR2 sequences are SGHNT and YYREEE (reference sequence). The CDR3 consists of 13 residues. V lost 0 bases, J lost 4 bases, and 6 bases lay in between. The CDR3 reads CASSLGQADTQYF. CDR3 bases: TGTGCCAGCAGCTTGGGGCAGGCAGATACGCAGTATTTT.

The rearrangement uses TRBV25-1 and TRBJ1-1, with 8 bases fitting TRBD1. There are 14 residues in the CDR3. With 6 bases clipped from V and 8 bases from J, the junction kept 11 bases outside the gene matches. CDR1 MGHDK and CDR2 SYGVNS come from the germline V gene. CDR3 DNA: TGTGCCAGCAGAAGCCCCCGACAGGGGAGGGAAGCTTTCTTT. It is translated as CASRSPRQGREAFF.

This chain uses TRBV6-1 with TRBJ2-3; D may be TRBD1 (6 bases). V was shortened by 1 base and J by 5 bases, with 13 bases between the two germline ends. The CDR3 length is 15 residues. Germline-derived CDR1 and CDR2 are MNHNS and SASEGT. The CDR3 spells CASSEESGAQDTQYF. The CDR3 DNA reads TGTGCCAGCAGTGAAGAATCAGGGGCGCAAGATACGCAGTATTTT.

V and J are TRBV27 and TRBJ2-7, with 11 nucleotides matching TRBD1. With V trimmed by 6 bases and J by 4 bases, 8 bases remained unmatched. CDR1 MNHEY and CDR2 SMNVEV come from the germline V gene (reference sequence). The CDR3 contains 15 residues. The CDR3, as DNA: TGTGCCAGCAGCTATACCGGGACAGGGGGGTACGAGCAGTACTTC. Its translation: CASSYTGTGGYEQYF.

V gene TRBV28 combines with J gene TRBJ1-2, with 8 nucleotides matching TRBD1. With 2 bases clipped from V and 4 bases from J, the junction kept 6 bases outside the gene matches. CDR1 MDHEN and CDR2 SYDVKM come from the germline V gene. The CDR3 loop spans 15 amino acids. CDR3 nucleotides: TGTGCCAGCAGTTTACCTCAGGGGGCCCCCTATGGCTACACCTTC. Translation: CASSLPQGAPYGYTF.

This clone occurred once. The chain combines TRBV7-9 with TRBJ2-3; D is possibly TRBD1 (6 bases). CDR1 and CDR2 (germline): SEHNR, FQNEAQ (reference sequence). The V end lost 5 bases, the J end lost 0 bases, and 18 bases lay between the germline ends. The CDR3 sequence is 17 residues long. CDR3 amino acids: CASSLTDRHRSTDTQYF. DNA for the CDR3: TGTGCCAGCAGCCTAACCGACAGGCACCGGAGCACAGATACGCAGTATTTT.

A single count supports this clone. The chain employs TRBV5-6 and TRBJ2-3, with 14 bases aligning to TRBD2. Germline V lookup: CDR1 SGHDT, CDR2 YYEEEE. The V and J ends lost 3 bases and 7 bases, in that order; junction bases with no gene match: 7. The CDR3 has 16 amino acids. Here the CDR3 DNA reads TGTGCCAGCAGCTCGAGACTAGCGGGAGGGGCATATACGCAGTATTTT. Protein sequence: CASSSRLAGGAYTQYF.

The V gene is TRBV6-5, the J gene TRBJ2-7, with D possibly TRBD1 on 6 matching bases. The length of the CDR3 is 14 residues. Germline V lookup: CDR1 MNHEY, CDR2 SVGAGI. The V end was cut by 8 bases, the J end by 3 bases, with 17 bases between. For the CDR3, the DNA is TGTGCCAGCGGGGGCGGACAGACGAGCTACGAGCAGTACTTC. As protein: CASGGGQTSYEQYF.

The chain combines TRBV14 with TRBJ1-2; 7 bases are shared with TRBD1. This CDR3 has 14 residues. Trimming at V came to 1 base and at J to 7 bases, leaving 6 bases not matched to a gene. In germline, CDR1 is SGHDN, CDR2 FVKESK. This CDR3 reads CASSQVHRGFGYTF. CDR3 DNA sequence: TGTGCCAGCAGCCAAGTTCACAGGGGATTTGGCTACACCTTC.

The V call is TRBV18, the J call TRBJ1-3, with a tentative D call TRBD1 (5 bases). Germline V CDR1 and CDR2: KGHSH, LQKENI. The CDR3 is 15 residues long. Trimming shortened V by 2 bases and J by 1 base, and 9 bases separated the two germline ends. The CDR3 here is CASSPKDRSGNTIYF. CDR3 coding DNA: TGTGCCAGCTCACCAAAAGACAGATCTGGAAACACCATATATTTT.

J is TRBJ2-1 and V is TRBV7-2; D might be TRBD2 (5 bases). Germline V gene lookup returns CDR1 SGHTA and CDR2 FQGNSA. This CDR3 spans 13 amino acids. Trimming removed 3 bases from V and 2 bases from J, with 5 bases in between. This CDR3 is CASSFGTYNEQFF. CDR3 coding DNA: TGTGCCAGCAGCTTCGGGACCTACAATGAGCAGTTCTTC.

This chain links TRBV6-1 with TRBJ2-1; possibly TRBD1 for D (6 bases). The CDR3 is made up of 14 amino acids. V lost 1 base and J 4 bases, leaving 8 bases between the germline ends. The germline V gene encodes CDR1 MNHNS and CDR2 SASEGT. CDR3 sequence (DNA): TGTGCCAGCAGTGAAGACGGACAGTACAATGAGCAGTTCTTC. Its translation is CASSEDGQYNEQFF.